Below are 20 T cell receptor beta chains sequenced from a single sample in a study of OX40 agonist ivuxolimab in advanced cancers. Assay used: immunoSEQ multiplex PCR; TCRdb lists only in-frame clones, some missing. The table shows about 76,000 clones, with 70% to 90% occurring only once. The material was CD4+ or CD8+ T cells sorted from blood, obtained in a trial of the OX40 agonist ivuxolimab. These receptors were obtained from an adult with an advanced solid tumor such as melanoma, head and neck, liver or kidney cancer.

The chain joins TRBV10-3 to TRBJ1-5, with 8 nucleotides matching TRBD1. The trim removed 0 bases at V and 3 bases at J, leaving 7 bases unmatched. The CDR3 totals 17 residues. Germline V gene sequence: CDR1 ENHRY, CDR2 SYGVKD. The CDR3 protein is CAISESLRTGLNQPQHF. For the CDR3, the DNA is TGTGCCATCAGTGAGTCCCTCCGGACAGGGCTCAATCAGCCCCAGCATTTT.

The V gene is TRBV5-4, the J gene TRBJ2-1, with D possibly matching TRBD2 (6 bases). The V and J ends lost 0 bases and 2 bases respectively, with 12 bases between them. Per the germline V gene, CDR1 is SGHNT and CDR2 is YYREEE (reference sequence). The CDR3 covers 16 residues. The CDR3 coding sequence is TGTGCCAGCAGCTTGGGCGGGGCCGGACCCTACAATGAGCAGTTCTTC. Encoded protein: CASSLGGAGPYNEQFF.

The CDR3 nucleotides are TGTGCCAGCAGCTTCAGTCAACCCCACGGGGAGCTGTTTTTT. Its protein product is CASSFSQPHGELFF. The chain has TRBV7-9 and TRBJ2-2; no firm D call. Trimming took 3 bases from V and 7 from J, leaving 12 bases between them. The CDR3 totals 14 residues. Germline V gives CDR1 SEHNR, CDR2 FQNEAQ (reference sequence).

This clone was seen more than once but under ten times. This chain uses TRBV5-6 with TRBJ2-5; TRBD1 matches at 9 bases. Trimming removed 4 bases from V and 2 bases from J; junction bases left unmatched: 9. The CDR3 contains 16 residues. Germline-derived CDR1 and CDR2 are SGHDT and YYEEEE. In nucleotides, the CDR3 is TGTGCCAGCAGCCGACCGGGACAGGGAAGACAAGAGACCCAGTACTTC. Translation gives CASSRPGQGRQETQYF.

The CDR3 region is CASSVRSGTYPGELFF. Written as DNA, the CDR3 is TGTGCCAGCAGCGTCAGGAGCGGGACCTACCCCGGGGAGCTGTTTTTT. The chain joins TRBV9 to TRBJ2-2, with TRBD2 matching over 7 bases. After removal of 2 bases from V and 6 bases from J, the junction contained 10 bases not matched to a gene. The germline gives CDR1 SGDLS, CDR2 YYNGEE. The CDR3 totals 16 residues.

The rearrangement links TRBV28 to TRBJ2-1; TRBD2 matches 8 bases. CDR1 and CDR2 from the germline V gene are MDHEN and SYDVKM. With V trimmed by 3 bases and J by 3 bases, 4 bases remained unmatched. The CDR3 covers 15 residues. The CDR3 DNA reads as TGTGCCAGCAGTTTTGGGGGACTAGGCTACAATGAGCAGTTCTTC. The encoded protein is CASSFGGLGYNEQFF.

The chain couples TRBV30 to TRBJ2-1; no reliable D call. CDR3 length: 15 residues. CDR1 GTSNPN and CDR2 SVGIG come from the germline V gene (reference sequence). V lost 3 bases, J lost 0 bases, and 12 bases lay in between. Here the CDR3 DNA reads TGTGCCTGGAGGCCTACTTGGAGCTCCTACAATGAGCAGTTCTTC. Amino acids: CAWRPTWSSYNEQFF.

V and J are TRBV9 and TRBJ2-3, with no clear D. V lost 4 bases and J 5 bases, leaving 5 bases between the germline ends. This CDR3 has 11 amino acids. The germline V gene encodes CDR1 SGDLS and CDR2 YYNGEE. CDR3 sequence reads: CASSHGDTQYF. CDR3 in DNA: TGTGCCAGCAGCCATGGAGATACGCAGTATTTT.

The gene calls are TRBV28 and TRBJ2-1, with D perhaps matching TRBD2 (5 bases). Trimming left V 4 bases short and J 10 bases short, with 17 bases between. This CDR3 contains 14 residues. CDR1 MDHEN and CDR2 SYDVKM come from the germline V gene. CDR3 nucleotide sequence: TGTGCCAGCAGTTCCATTGGAGGCCGCGGAGAGCAGTTCTTC. This codes for CASSSIGGRGEQFF.

The chain employs TRBV5-6 and TRBJ1-1; TRBD1 agrees at 7 bases. Germline V gene sequence: CDR1 SGHDT, CDR2 YYEEEE. This CDR3 has 16 amino acids. V lost 1 base and J lost 5; bases outside the gene matches: 11. CDR3 amino acids: CASSLFSHRGGTEAFF. In nucleotides, the CDR3 is TGTGCCAGCAGCTTGTTTTCCCACAGGGGAGGAACTGAAGCTTTCTTT.

The V and J genes are TRBV2 and TRBJ2-5; D might be TRBD2 (6 bases). Germline V lookup: CDR1 SNHLY, CDR2 FYNNEI. Between the trimmed V and J ends, which lost 8 bases and 5 bases, there was a span of 18 bases. This CDR3 region has 14 residues. The CDR3 bases are TGTGCCAGCTACAAGGACCAGCGGGCGGAGACCCAGTACTTC. This gives the protein CASYKDQRAETQYF.

The gene calls are TRBV5-1 and TRBJ2-7, with 7 positions matching TRBD2. Germline-derived CDR1 and CDR2 are SGHRS and YFSETQ. Unmatched junction bases numbered 10, after V lost 1 base and J lost 6 bases. The CDR3 runs to 15 residues. The CDR3 region is CASSLSQVPGGEQYF. The CDR3 DNA reads TGCGCCAGCAGCTTGTCGCAGGTGCCGGGGGGCGAGCAGTACTTC.

The chain couples TRBV7-8 to TRBJ2-1; 8 bases match TRBD2. CDR1 and CDR2 (germline): SGHVS, FQNEAQ. The CDR3 consists of 21 residues. V lost 5 bases and J lost 0; bases outside the gene matches: 21. CDR3 in DNA: TGTGCCAGCAGCCCCCGCCTGAGCGGGAGAGGACACCCGAGCTCCTACAATGAGCAGTTCTTC. Encoded protein: CASSPRLSGRGHPSSYNEQFF.

This chain links TRBV2 with TRBJ2-1, with D unclear. Germline-derived CDR1 and CDR2 are SNHLY and FYNNEI. Trimming removed 4 bases from V and 8 bases from J, with 9 bases in between. This CDR3 has 12 amino acids. Here the CDR3 DNA reads TGTGCCAGCAGTGCTGGGATGTATGAGCAGTTCTTC. It translates to CASSAGMYEQFF.

The gene calls are TRBV6-1 and TRBJ2-3; 11 positions match TRBD2. Trimming took 7 bases from V and 0 from J; bases not matched to a gene: 3. The CDR3 spans 15 residues. The germline V gene has CDR1 MNHNS and CDR2 SASEGT. The CDR3 loop is CASTRLAGSTDTQYF. The CDR3 DNA follows: TGTGCCAGCACTAGACTAGCGGGGAGCACAGATACGCAGTATTTT.

This clone came up once. In DNA, the CDR3 is TGTGCCAGCTCACCAGGGAGAACTGAAGCTTTCTTT. Protein product: CASSPGRTEAFF. The chain couples TRBV18 to TRBJ1-1; unclear D gene. The V and J ends lost 2 bases and 5 bases respectively, with 6 bases between them. Germline loops: CDR1 KGHSH, CDR2 LQKENI. The CDR3 totals 12 residues.

The chain has TRBV29-1 and TRBJ2-1, with D possibly being TRBD1 (5 bases). Per germline, CDR1 SQVTM and CDR2 ANQGSEA. The CDR3 is made up of 13 amino acids. The ends were cut back, 3 bases at V and 6 bases at J, with 12 bases in the middle. Here the CDR3 reads CSVEQQVSNEQFF. In DNA, the CDR3 is TGCAGCGTTGAGCAACAGGTATCCAATGAGCAGTTCTTC.

The chain uses TRBV4-2 and TRBJ2-7; D may match TRBD1 or TRBD2 (5 bases each). The CDR3 extends over 17 amino acids. V gave up 6 bases and J gave up 2 bases, with 23 bases separating them. The V gene's germline CDR1 is LGHNA and CDR2 YNFKEQ. DNA for the CDR3: TGTGCCAGCAGTCCAAGAGGCTCAGGGACGGGCCCCTACGAGCAGTACTTC. Residues: CASSPRGSGTGPYEQYF.

The chain is built from TRBV2 and TRBJ1-4, with D perhaps matching TRBD1 (5 bases). Looked up from germline, CDR1 is SNHLY and CDR2 is FYNNEI. Trimming stripped 5 bases from V and 1 base from J, with 14 bases between. There are 16 residues in the CDR3. CDR3 sequence reads: CASSSTAGGTNEKLFF. The CDR3 DNA follows: TGTGCCAGCAGTTCAACAGCTGGGGGAACTAATGAAAAACTGTTTTTT.

The chain links TRBV14 to TRBJ2-1; D unclear. The CDR3 spans 13 residues. The ends were cut back, 1 base at V and 6 bases at J, with 7 bases in the middle. Looked up from germline, CDR1 is SGHDN and CDR2 is FVKESK. The CDR3 nucleotides read TGTGCCAGCAGCCAAGTTTCAGTCAATGAGCAGTTCTTC. Amino acids: CASSQVSVNEQFF.